These 14 T cell receptor beta chains came from one sample sequenced in a study of blood T cell repertoires in COVID-19. Measured with immunoSEQ multiplex PCR; TCRdb has only the in-frame clones, and not every one. The sample lists about 320,000 clones; about 83% were seen once. The sample comprised peripheral blood. The receptors were gathered from a woman aged 50 to 65 with acute or convalescent COVID-19.

This clone was counted a single time. V gene TRBV28 combines with J gene TRBJ1-5, with D unresolved. V was pared by 6 bases and J by 4 bases, with 16 bases between. This CDR3 has 15 amino acids. Germline assignment: CDR1 MDHEN and CDR2 SYDVKM. CDR3 in DNA: TGTGCCAGCAGCCCCGTGACTCTACTTAATCAGCCCCAGCATTTT. Encoded protein: CASSPVTLLNQPQHF.

This chain links TRBV3-1 (or the pseudogene TRBV3-2) with TRBJ2-5, with 8 positions matching TRBD2. Per germline, CDR1 LGHDT and CDR2 YNNKEL (reference sequence). The V gene end was trimmed by 2 bases and the J gene end by 5 bases; junction bases not matched to a gene: 10. The CDR3 has 16 amino acids. The CDR3 region has the DNA TGTGCCAGCAGCCAATGGGGCCAGCGGGAGAGGGAGACCCAGTACTTC. Its translation is CASSQWGQRERETQYF.

This chain connects TRBV7-2 to TRBJ2-2, with TRBD2 matching 12 bases. Germline assignment: CDR1 SGHTA and CDR2 FQGNSA. The CDR3 consists of 15 residues. After removal of 3 bases from V and 6 bases from J, the junction contained 2 bases not matched to a gene. The CDR3 region is CASSFRLAGAGELFF. The CDR3, as DNA: TGTGCCAGCAGCTTTAGACTAGCGGGAGCCGGGGAGCTGTTTTTT.

Worth noting for this clone: The sample has other DNA sequences that encode this CDR3 too. DNA for the CDR3: TGTGCCAGCAGTTTGCGGATGAACACTGAAGCTTTCTTT. Its translation is CASSLRMNTEAFF. The gene calls are TRBV12-3 or TRBV12-4 and TRBJ1-1; D not certain. Trimming pared 3 bases from V and 0 bases from J, leaving 5 bases between. The CDR3 extends over 13 amino acids.

This chain uses TRBV7-2 with TRBJ2-7; D unclear. Germline loops: CDR1 SGHTA, CDR2 FQGNSA. The CDR3 totals 14 residues. Trimming pared 2 bases from V and 0 bases from J, leaving 8 bases between. This CDR3 is CASSLFTGSYEQYF. CDR3 bases: TGTGCCAGCAGCTTATTCACGGGCTCCTACGAGCAGTACTTC.

J is TRBJ2-7 and V is TRBV5-1, with 7 bases matching TRBD2. With V trimmed by 0 bases and J by 7 bases, 7 bases remained unmatched. The CDR3 is 14 residues long. The germline gives CDR1 SGHRS, CDR2 YFSETQ. The CDR3 loop reads CASSLERGVGEQYF. CDR3 DNA sequence: TGCGCCAGCAGCTTGGAGCGGGGAGTAGGGGAGCAGTACTTC.

This chain links TRBV5-4 with TRBJ1-2, with 8 bases lining up with TRBD1. Unmatched junction bases numbered 4, after V lost 4 bases and J lost 2 bases. Germline V gene sequence: CDR1 SGHNT, CDR2 YYREEE (reference sequence). The CDR3 is 14 amino acids. CDR3 DNA sequence: TGTGCCAGCAGCGCGGGGACAGGAAACTATGGCTACACCTTC. It is translated as CASSAGTGNYGYTF.

The rearrangement joins TRBV9 to TRBJ2-5; D possibly corresponds to TRBD2 (6 bases). Germline assignment: CDR1 SGDLS and CDR2 YYNGEE. Deletions cut 3 bases from V and 2 bases from J, with 11 bases between. This CDR3 contains 14 residues. CDR3 DNA: TGTGCCAGCAGCGGCCGACTAGAGCAAGAGACCCAGTACTTC. This translates into CASSGRLEQETQYF.

This clone was observed a single time. The chain couples TRBV7-8 to TRBJ2-1; 7 bases agree with TRBD2. The CDR3 is 15 residues long. The germline gives CDR1 SGHVS, CDR2 FQNEAQ. V lost 7 bases and J lost 8; bases outside the gene matches: 14. CDR3 sequence: CASNPTSGIVDEQFF. CDR3 in DNA: TGTGCCAGCAACCCGACGAGCGGGATCGTCGATGAGCAGTTCTTC.

The rearrangement links TRBV6-2 or TRBV6-3 to TRBJ1-4; TRBD1 aligns across 9 bases. CDR3 length: 15 amino acids. The trim removed 5 bases at V and 5 bases at J, leaving 6 bases unmatched. Germline CDR1 MNHEY, CDR2 SVGEGT. CDR3 sequence reads: CASSQRDRANEKLFF. CDR3 bases: TGTGCCAGCAGTCAGCGGGACAGGGCGAATGAAAAACTGTTTTTT.

This clone has only one observation. This chain connects TRBV28 to TRBJ2-7, with 11 bases that match TRBD2. Germline V CDR1 and CDR2: MDHEN, SYDVKM. The CDR3 is 14 amino acids. The junction had 6 bases not matched to a gene; V was cut back by 7 bases and J by 4 bases. The CDR3 protein is CASNLAGGLYEQYF. The CDR3 bases are TGTGCCAGCAACTTAGCGGGAGGGCTGTACGAGCAGTACTTC.

The chain uses TRBV10-3 and TRBJ1-3; perhaps TRBD1 as D (5 bases). The CDR3 runs 14 residues. V lost 11 bases and J 0 bases, leaving 14 bases between the germline ends. Germline V gene lookup returns CDR1 ENHRY and CDR2 SYGVKD. CDR3 residues: CASRVALSGNTIYF. CDR3 DNA: TGTGCCTCCAGGGTCGCACTCTCTGGAAACACCATATATTTT.

This clone was detected once. The chain employs TRBV24-1 and TRBJ2-1, with a possible D match to TRBD1 (6 bases). V was trimmed by 3 bases and J by 0 bases, leaving 11 bases between them. Germline CDR1 is KGHDR and CDR2 is SFDVKD. The CDR3 totals 16 residues. This CDR3 is CATSDTDRSSYNEQFF. The DNA of the CDR3 is TGTGCCACCAGTGATACTGACAGGTCCTCCTACAATGAGCAGTTCTTC.

This rearrangement joins TRBV3-1 (or the pseudogene TRBV3-2) to TRBJ1-5; unclear D gene. V lost 0 bases and J 4 bases, leaving 4 bases between the germline ends. Per germline, CDR1 LGHDT and CDR2 YNNKEL (reference sequence). The CDR3 runs to 13 residues. The DNA for the CDR3 is TGTGCCAGCAGCCAAGATCTGAATCAGCCCCAGCATTTT. Its protein is CASSQDLNQPQHF.